The sequence of this T cell receptor (beta chain) was determined in a study of blood T cell repertoires in COVID-19. About the research overall: Samples taken during acute and convalescent COVID-19 were collected in the United States, Italy and Spain. T cells, B-cell-depleted T cells, or PBMCs supplied cDNA or gDNA.

Germline values: CDR1 MNHEY, CDR2 SMNVEV (reference sequence). Trimming removed 1 base at V and 4 bases at J, with 10 bases between. The CDR3 length is 14 residues. The data were produced by immunoSEQ multiplex PCR, yet TCRdb's version contains in-frame clones alone and is incomplete. The sample consists of approximately 70,000 clones, around 89% of them appearing once. Source material: peripheral blood. The clonotype originates from a woman aged 70-85 years with acute or convalescent COVID-19. V gene TRBV27 combines with J gene TRBJ1-1; the D gene is possibly TRBD1 (5 bases). CDR3 DNA sequence: TGTGCCAGCAGTTTATACAGGAAGGGCACTGAAGCTTTCTTT. Protein product: CASSLYRKGTEAFF.